This passage covers 20 T cell receptor beta chains from one sample sequenced in a study of CD8+ T cells in alopecia areata. Stated treatment: oral pan-JAK inhibitor, 5-10 mg twice daily. It was cDNA, reverse transcribed from extracted RNA, that served as the sequencing template. Profiled with immunoSEQ multiplex PCR; TCRdb holds only in-frame clones, not every one. The table lists 190,000 or so clones, roughly 50% of them singletons. The sample in question was CD8+ T cells sorted from blood, obtained at week 24, from a patient treated with tofacitinib. The receptors were sampled from a human donor with alopecia areata.

The CDR3 here is CASSKGTEAFF. The DNA of the CDR3 is TGTGCCAGTAGTAAAGGCACTGAAGCTTTCTTT. The chain is built from TRBV19 and TRBJ1-1; D remains unclear. Germline-derived CDR1 and CDR2 are LNHDA and SQIVND (reference sequence). V lost 4 bases and J 4 bases, leaving 4 bases between the germline ends. The CDR3 sequence is 11 residues long.

In this sample, this clone turned up a few times. V gene TRBV7-9 combines with J gene TRBJ1-4; D uncertain. The CDR3 totals 16 residues. Germline CDR1 and CDR2: SEHNR and FQNEAQ (reference sequence). V was trimmed by 0 bases and J by 5 bases, leaving 13 bases between them. The CDR3 sequence: CASSLARLTGNEKLFF. The CDR3 nucleotides read TGTGCCAGCAGCTTAGCGCGGTTAACTGGGAATGAAAAACTGTTTTTT.

The chain employs TRBV29-1 and TRBJ1-3; TRBD1 might be the D (6 bases). V was clipped by 6 bases and J by 0 bases, with 15 bases between them. Germline CDR1 and CDR2: SQVTM and ANQGSEA. This CDR3 comprises 15 residues. CDR3 sequence (DNA): TGCAGCGTAGCCCTAGGGGGGGGCTCTGGAAACACCATATATTTT. Translation gives CSVALGGGSGNTIYF.

The V gene is TRBV30, the J gene TRBJ2-5; D is ambiguous. Judging by the DNA end, TRBJ2-7 fits better; the J call may be wrong. Germline V gene data show CDR1 as GTSNPN and CDR2 as SVGIG (reference sequence). The CDR3 consists of 12 residues. This CDR3 reads CAWSARFYEQYF. CDR3 nucleotide sequence: TGTGCCTGGAGTGCCCGATTCTACGAGCAGTACTTC.

The chain couples TRBV29-1 to TRBJ2-1, with 9 bases matching TRBD2. V shed 5 bases, J shed 3 bases, and the junction held 5 bases outside the gene matches. The germline V gene encodes CDR1 SQVTM and CDR2 ANQGSEA. The length of the CDR3 is 14 residues. Here the CDR3 DNA reads TGCAGCGTTATCAGCGGGGGGTACTACAATGAGCAGTTCTTC. Its protein product is CSVISGGYYNEQFF.

J is TRBJ1-5 and V is TRBV5-1; D possibly corresponds to TRBD1 (5 bases). CDR1 is SGHRS, CDR2 YFSETQ, per germline. V was shortened by 4 bases and J by 3 bases, with 14 bases between the two germline ends. The CDR3 totals 15 residues. The CDR3 loop is CASSPGTDYNQPQHF. The CDR3 region has the DNA TGCGCCAGCAGCCCTGGGACGGATTACAATCAGCCCCAGCATTTT.

The chain joins TRBV4-1 to TRBJ1-5; unclear D gene. The CDR3 loop spans 14 amino acids. The ends were cut back, 5 bases at V and 6 bases at J, with 14 bases in the middle. Germline CDR1 reads MGHRA; CDR2 reads YSYEKL. The CDR3 spells CASSAPTARQPQHF. CDR3 in DNA: TGCGCCAGCAGCGCCCCCACAGCGCGTCAGCCCCAGCATTTT.

Concerning this clone: One junction end does not reproduce the germline sequence, and a read error may be involved. The CDR3 DNA follows: TGTGCCATCAGTTATTACCCTCTACAAGAGACCCAGTACTTC. It translates to CAISYYPLQETQYF. The chain uses TRBV6-6 and TRBJ2-5, with unresolved D. The CDR3 runs to 14 residues. Germline V gives CDR1 MNHNY, CDR2 SVGAGI (reference sequence).

The gene calls are TRBV2 and TRBJ2-2, with D tentatively TRBD1 or TRBD2 (7 bases each). V lost 4 bases and J lost 3, with 12 bases in between. Germline V CDR1 and CDR2: SNHLY, FYNNEI. The CDR3 runs 15 residues. The DNA for the CDR3 is TGTGCCAGCAGTGGGGAGGGACAGTACACCGGGGAGCTGTTTTTT. Its protein product is CASSGEGQYTGELFF.

The chain has TRBV29-1 and TRBJ2-5, with D perhaps assigned TRBD1 or TRBD2 (6 bases each). CDR3 size: 12 residues. The ends were cut back, 4 bases at V and 5 bases at J, with 11 bases in the middle. CDR1 and CDR2 from the germline V gene are SQVTM and ANQGSEA. The CDR3 DNA is TGCAGCGTTGTACTAGGGGGGGAGACCCAGTACTTC. Protein sequence: CSVVLGGETQYF. The variable domain in full, with the rest retrieved from reference TRBV29-1 and TRBJ2-5, is SAVISQKPSRDICQRGTSLTIQCQVDSQVTMMFWYRQQPGQSLTLIATANQGSEATYESGFVIDKFPISRPNLTFSTLTVSNMSPEDSSIYLCSVVLGGETQYFGPGTRLLVL.

This chain connects TRBV5-6 to TRBJ2-7, with D unresolved. V was pared by 4 bases and J by 6 bases, with 11 bases between. The germline V gene encodes CDR1 SGHDT and CDR2 YYEEEE. The CDR3 extends over 12 amino acids. The CDR3 region has the DNA TGTGCCAGCAGCACCGGTGCCCTCGAGCAGTACTTC. It codes for CASSTGALEQYF.

This chain joins TRBV7-9 and TRBJ1-6; D gene unclear. CDR1 and CDR2 from the germline V gene are SEHNR and FQNEAQ (reference sequence). This CDR3 contains 14 residues. V was pared by 0 bases and J by 3 bases, with 3 bases between. CDR3 region: CASSLAGYNSPLHF. The CDR3 nucleotides read TGTGCCAGCAGCTTAGCAGGCTATAATTCACCCCTCCACTTT. Filled out from reference TRBV7-9 and TRBJ1-6, the complete variable domain reads DTGVSQNPRHKITKRGQNVTFRCDPISEHNRLYWYRQTLGQGPEFLTYFQNEAQLEKSRLLSDRFSAERPKGSFSTLEIQRTEQGDSAMYLCASSLAGYNSPLHFGNGTRLTVT.

The chain is built from TRBV15 and TRBJ2-7; D call uncertain. The CDR3 covers 12 residues. Deletions cut 0 bases from V and 3 bases from J, with 3 bases between. Germline V gene sequence: CDR1 LNHNV, CDR2 YYDKDF (reference sequence). The CDR3 nucleotides are TGTGCCACCAGCAGAGATGGCTACGAGCAGTACTTC. Translated: CATSRDGYEQYF. Supplemented by reference TRBV15 and TRBJ2-7, the full variable domain reads DAMVIQNPRYQVTQFGKPVTLSCSQTLNHNVMYWYQQKSSQAPKLLFHYYDKDFNNEADTPDNFQSRRPNTSFCFLDIRSPGLGDTAMYLCATSRDGYEQYFGPGTRLTVT.

In this sample, this clone turned up a few times. This chain connects TRBV6-1 to TRBJ2-7; 10 bases line up with TRBD2. The length of the CDR3 is 16 residues. Germline-derived CDR1 and CDR2 are MNHNS and SASEGT. Trimming cost V 2 bases and J 3 bases; bases outside gene matches: 7. The CDR3 coding sequence is TGTGCCAGCAGTGAACGGACTAGCGGAACATACTACGAGCAGTACTTC. Residues: CASSERTSGTYYEQYF.

The chain links TRBV4-2 to TRBJ2-5; D is unclear. CDR3 size: 12 residues. Trimming pared 1 base from V and 5 bases from J, leaving 5 bases between. Germline-derived CDR1 and CDR2 are LGHNA and YNFKEQ. This chain's CDR3 is CASSQVRETQYF. CDR3 sequence (DNA): TGTGCCAGCAGCCAAGTCAGGGAGACCCAGTACTTC.

Regarding this clone: This CDR3 is also generated by other DNA sequences in the sample. The chain joins TRBV30 to TRBJ1-1; D gene uncertain. CDR3 length: 13 residues. Looked up from germline, CDR1 is GTSNPN and CDR2 is SVGIG (reference sequence). V dropped 0 bases and J dropped 1 base, with 6 bases sitting between them. The CDR3 region is CAWSVLGNTEAFF. The CDR3 nucleotides read TGTGCCTGGAGTGTATTGGGGAACACTGAAGCTTTCTTT.

Worth noting for this clone: At one end, the junction sequence differs from germline, possibly due to a read error. The chain links TRBV2 to TRBJ1-3, with D possibly TRBD1 on 6 matching bases. The germline V gene encodes CDR1 SNHLY and CDR2 FYNNEI. This CDR3 has 16 residues. The CDR3 is CASSEAGQGYGDTIYF. CDR3 in DNA: TGTGCCAGCAGTGAGGCGGGGCAGGGGTATGGAGACACCATATATTTT. Complete variable domain (other parts from reference TRBV2 and TRBJ1-3): EPEVTQTPSHQVTQMGQEVILRCVPISNHLYFYWYRQILGQKVEFLVSFYNNEISEKSEIFDDQFSVERPDGSNFTLKIRSTKLEDSAMYFCASSEAGQGYGDTIYFGEGSWLTVV.

The CDR3 bases are TGTGCCAGCAGTTACTCCGCCGGGGGGACGTCCCAGTACTTC. It yields the protein CASSYSAGGTSQYF. This chain uses TRBV27 with TRBJ2-5; 7 bases fit TRBD2. J lost 9 bases, V lost 4 bases, and 11 bases had no gene match. The CDR3 is 14 residues long. Germline V CDR1 and CDR2: MNHEY, SMNVEV (reference sequence).

The chain joins TRBV9 to TRBJ1-2, with 11 bases that match TRBD1. The CDR3 consists of 15 residues. Germline values: CDR1 SGDLS, CDR2 YYNGEE. V shed 4 bases, J shed 4 bases, and the junction held 6 bases outside the gene matches. CDR3 nucleotides: TGTGCCAGCAGCCCAAGGACAGGGGGCGTCTATGGCTACACCTTC. The encoded protein is CASSPRTGGVYGYTF.

On this clone: Other DNA sequences in the sample encode the same CDR3. J is TRBJ2-1 and V is TRBV4-1, with 7 bases identical to TRBD2. This CDR3 has 15 residues. The germline CDR1 and CDR2 sequences are MGHRA and YSYEKL. Losses at the gene ends were 1 base for V and 2 bases for J; bases not matched to a gene: 2. In DNA, the CDR3 is TGCGCCAGCAGCCAAGGGGGGGGACCCTACAATGAGCAGTTCTTC. Translated, it gives CASSQGGGPYNEQFF.